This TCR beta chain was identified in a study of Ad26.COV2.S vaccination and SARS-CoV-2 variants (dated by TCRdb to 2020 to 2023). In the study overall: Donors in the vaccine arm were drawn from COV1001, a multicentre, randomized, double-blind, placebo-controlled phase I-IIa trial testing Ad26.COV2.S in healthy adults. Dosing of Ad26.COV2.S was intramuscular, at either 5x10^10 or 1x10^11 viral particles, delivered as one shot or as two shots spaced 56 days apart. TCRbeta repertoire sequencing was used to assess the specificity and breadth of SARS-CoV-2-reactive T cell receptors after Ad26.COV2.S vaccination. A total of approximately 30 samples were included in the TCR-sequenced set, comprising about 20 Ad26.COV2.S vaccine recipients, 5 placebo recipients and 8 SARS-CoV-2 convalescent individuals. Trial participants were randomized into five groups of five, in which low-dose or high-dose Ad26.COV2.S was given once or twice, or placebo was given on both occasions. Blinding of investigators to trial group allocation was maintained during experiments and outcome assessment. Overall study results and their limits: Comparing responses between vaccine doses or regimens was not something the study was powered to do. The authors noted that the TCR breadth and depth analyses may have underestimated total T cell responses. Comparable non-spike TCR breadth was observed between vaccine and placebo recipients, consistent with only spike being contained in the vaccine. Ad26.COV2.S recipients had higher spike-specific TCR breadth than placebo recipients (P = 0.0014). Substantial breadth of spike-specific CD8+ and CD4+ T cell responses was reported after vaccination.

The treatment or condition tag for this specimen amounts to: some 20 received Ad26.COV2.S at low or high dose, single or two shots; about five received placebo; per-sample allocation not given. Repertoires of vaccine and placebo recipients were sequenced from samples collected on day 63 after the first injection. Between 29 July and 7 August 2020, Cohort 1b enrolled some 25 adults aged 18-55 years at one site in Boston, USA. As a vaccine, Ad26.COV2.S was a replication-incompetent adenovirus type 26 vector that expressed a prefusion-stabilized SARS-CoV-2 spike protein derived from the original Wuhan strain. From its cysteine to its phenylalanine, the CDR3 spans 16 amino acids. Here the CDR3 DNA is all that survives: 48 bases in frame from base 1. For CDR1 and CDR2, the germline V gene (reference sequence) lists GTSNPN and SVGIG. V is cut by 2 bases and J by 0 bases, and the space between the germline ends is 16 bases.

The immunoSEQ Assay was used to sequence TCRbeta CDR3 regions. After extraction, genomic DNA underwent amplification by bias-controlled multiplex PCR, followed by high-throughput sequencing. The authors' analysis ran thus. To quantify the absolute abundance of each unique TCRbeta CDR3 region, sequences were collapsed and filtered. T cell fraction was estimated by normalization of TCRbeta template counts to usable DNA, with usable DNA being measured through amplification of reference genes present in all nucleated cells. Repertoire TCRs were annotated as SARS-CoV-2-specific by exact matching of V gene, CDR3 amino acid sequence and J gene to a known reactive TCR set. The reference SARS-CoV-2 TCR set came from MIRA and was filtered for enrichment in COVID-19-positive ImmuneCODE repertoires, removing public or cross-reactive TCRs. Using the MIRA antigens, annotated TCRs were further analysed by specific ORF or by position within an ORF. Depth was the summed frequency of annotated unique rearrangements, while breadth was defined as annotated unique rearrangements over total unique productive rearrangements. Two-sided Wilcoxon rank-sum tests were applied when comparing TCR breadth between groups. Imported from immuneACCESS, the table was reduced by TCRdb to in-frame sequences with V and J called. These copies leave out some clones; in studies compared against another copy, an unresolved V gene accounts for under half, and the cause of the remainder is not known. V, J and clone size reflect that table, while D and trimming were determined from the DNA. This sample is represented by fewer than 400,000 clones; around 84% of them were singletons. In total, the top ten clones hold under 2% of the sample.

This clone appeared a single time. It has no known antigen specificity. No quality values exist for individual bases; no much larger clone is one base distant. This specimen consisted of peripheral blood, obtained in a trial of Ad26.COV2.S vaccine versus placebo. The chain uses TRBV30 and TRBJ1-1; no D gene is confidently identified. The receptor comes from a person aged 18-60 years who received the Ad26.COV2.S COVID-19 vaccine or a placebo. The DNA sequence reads TGTGCCTGGAGTTCCCCCGGGGTAAATCTGAACACTGAAGCTTTCTTT. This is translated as CAWSSPGVNLNTEAFF.